The clone carrying this T cell receptor (beta chain) was detected ten times or more. What it binds is unknown. This specimen belongs to a study of identical twins. The CDR3 sequence is 15 residues long. V was cut by 3 bases and J by 5 bases, with 11 bases left in between. Germline loops: CDR1 LNHDA, CDR2 SQIVND (reference sequence). Study-wide results and caveats: There were fewer insertions in abundant cord blood beta clonotypes, but memory repertoires showed no such pattern.

TCRdb passed the 5' RACE reads through MiXCR, listing each CDR3 protein once. The sample contains around 95,000 distinct CDR3 sequences, 4.5% to 6.5% of which appear only once. Sequenced input: memory T cells sorted from blood. This sequence joins TRBV19 and TRBJ1-6; D might be TRBD1 (6 bases). The TCR originated in a woman aged 50 to 60 in good health. DNA of the CDR3: TGTGCCAGTAGTATCCAGGGGCCTGATAATTCACCCCTCCACTTT. It translates to CASSIQGPDNSPLHF.